This T cell receptor beta chain is drawn from a study of shared T cell receptors in the human thymus. Generated by immunoSEQ multiplex PCR, the TCRdb table keeps only in-frame clones and is missing some. The sample consists of approximately 660,000 clones, more than 75% of them appearing once. The junction had 9 bases not matched to a gene; V was cut back by 7 bases and J by 2 bases. Germline loops: CDR1 MDHEN, CDR2 SYDVKM. The CDR3 sequence is 16 residues long. A further study also used this sample, focusing on human thymus T cells. That work contributes: Thymic and blood repertoires appeared to show biased V and J gene usage. Related work showed strongly overlapping thymic repertoires across unrelated individuals.

Source material: thymocytes. This chain uses TRBV28 with TRBJ2-3, with 10 nucleotides matching TRBD1. The source of this sequence is a boy in the first two years of life with a congenital heart defect. The CDR3 region is CASTLTGGADTDTQYF. For the CDR3, the DNA is TGTGCCAGCACTCTGACAGGGGGCGCAGACACAGATACGCAGTATTTT.